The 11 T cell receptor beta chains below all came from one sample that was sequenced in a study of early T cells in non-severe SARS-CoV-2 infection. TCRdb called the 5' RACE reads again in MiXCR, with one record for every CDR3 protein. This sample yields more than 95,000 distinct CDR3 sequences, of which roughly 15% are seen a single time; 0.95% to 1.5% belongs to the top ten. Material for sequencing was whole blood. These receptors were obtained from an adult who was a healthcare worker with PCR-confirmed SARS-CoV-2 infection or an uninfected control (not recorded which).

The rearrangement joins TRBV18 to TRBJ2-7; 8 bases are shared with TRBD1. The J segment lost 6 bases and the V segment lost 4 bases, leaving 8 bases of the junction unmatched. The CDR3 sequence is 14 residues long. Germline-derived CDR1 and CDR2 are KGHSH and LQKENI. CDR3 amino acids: CASSLKTGESEQYF. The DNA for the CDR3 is TGTGCCAGCTCACTTAAGACAGGGGAGTCCGAGCAGTACTTC.

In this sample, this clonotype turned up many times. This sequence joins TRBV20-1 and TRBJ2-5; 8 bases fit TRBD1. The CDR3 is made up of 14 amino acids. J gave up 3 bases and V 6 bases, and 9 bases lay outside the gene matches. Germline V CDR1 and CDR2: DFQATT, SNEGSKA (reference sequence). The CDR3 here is CSAPGGSFKETQYF. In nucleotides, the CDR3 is TGCAGTGCGCCAGGGGGCAGCTTCAAAGAGACCCAGTACTTC.

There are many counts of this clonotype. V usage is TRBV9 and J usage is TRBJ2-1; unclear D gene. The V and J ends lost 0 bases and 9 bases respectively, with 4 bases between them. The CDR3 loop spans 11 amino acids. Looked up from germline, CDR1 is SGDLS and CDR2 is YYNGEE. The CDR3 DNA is TGTGCCAGCAGCGTAGGGGGTGAGCAGTTCTTC. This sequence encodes CASSVGGEQFF.

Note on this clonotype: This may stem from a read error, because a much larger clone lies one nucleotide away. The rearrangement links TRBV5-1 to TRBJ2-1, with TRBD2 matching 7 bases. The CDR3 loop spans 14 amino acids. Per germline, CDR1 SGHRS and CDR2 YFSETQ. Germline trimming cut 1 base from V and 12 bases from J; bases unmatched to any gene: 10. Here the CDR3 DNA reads TGCGCCAGCAGCTTGAGCTCGGCTCCGGGGGGGCAGTTCTTC. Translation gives CASSLSSAPGGQFF.

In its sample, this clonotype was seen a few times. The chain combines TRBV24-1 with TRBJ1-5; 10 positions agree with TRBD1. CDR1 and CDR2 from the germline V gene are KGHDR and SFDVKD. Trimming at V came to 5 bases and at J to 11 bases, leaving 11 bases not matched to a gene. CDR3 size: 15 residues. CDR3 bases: TGTGCCACCAGTGGACAGGGGGCAGGAGAAAGGGCCCAGCATTTT. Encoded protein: CATSGQGAGERAQHF.

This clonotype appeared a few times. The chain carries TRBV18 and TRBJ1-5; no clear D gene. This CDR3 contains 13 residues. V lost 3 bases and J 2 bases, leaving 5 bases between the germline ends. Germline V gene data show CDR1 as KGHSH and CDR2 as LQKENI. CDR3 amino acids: CASSPSRNQPQHF. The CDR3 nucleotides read TGTGCCAGCTCACCGTCTCGCAATCAGCCCCAGCATTTT.

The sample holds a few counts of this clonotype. CDR3 residues: CASSDRTASYEQYF. CDR3 in DNA: TGCGCCAGCAGTGACCGGACTGCCTCCTACGAGCAGTACTTC. The J gene is TRBJ2-7, the V gene TRBV10-1; the D gene is possibly TRBD2 (5 bases). CDR3 size: 14 residues. V was pared by 3 bases and J by 0 bases, with 9 bases between. Germline CDR1 is WNHNN and CDR2 is SYGVQD (reference sequence).

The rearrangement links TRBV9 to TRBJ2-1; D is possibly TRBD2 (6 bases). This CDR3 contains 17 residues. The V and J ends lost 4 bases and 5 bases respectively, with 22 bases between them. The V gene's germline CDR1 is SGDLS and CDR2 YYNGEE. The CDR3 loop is CASSPHIVASDNNEQFF. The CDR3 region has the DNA TGTGCCAGCAGCCCCCATATAGTGGCTAGCGATAACAATGAGCAGTTCTTC.

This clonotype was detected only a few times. The CDR3 is CASSLSRLAGGTDTQYF. The CDR3 DNA follows: TGTGCCAGCAGTCTATCAAGACTAGCGGGAGGAACAGATACGCAGTATTTT. The V gene is TRBV6-6, the J gene TRBJ2-3, with 13 bases that match TRBD2. Germline V gene data show CDR1 as MNHNY and CDR2 as SVGAGI (reference sequence). The ends lost 5 bases at V and 3 bases at J; junction bases unmatched: 8. The CDR3 consists of 17 residues.

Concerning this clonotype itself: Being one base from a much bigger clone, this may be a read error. The CDR3 loop is CSVLTRALGVYEQYF. CDR3 coding DNA: TGCAGCGTATTAACACGGGCCCTGGGGGTCTACGAGCAGTACTTC. The chain links TRBV29-1 to TRBJ2-7; the D call may be TRBD1 or TRBD2 (5 bases each). This CDR3 has 15 amino acids. The V end lost 6 bases, the J end lost 3 bases, and 21 bases lay between the germline ends. The germline V gene has CDR1 SQVTM and CDR2 ANQGSEA.

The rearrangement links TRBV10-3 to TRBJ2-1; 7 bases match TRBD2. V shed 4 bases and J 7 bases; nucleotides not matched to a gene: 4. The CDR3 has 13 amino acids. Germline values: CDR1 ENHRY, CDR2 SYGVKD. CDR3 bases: TGTGCCATCAGTGGGGGGGGTTGGAATGAGCAGTTCTTC. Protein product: CAISGGGWNEQFF.